This TCR beta chain was sequenced during a study of OX40 agonist ivuxolimab in advanced cancers. The CDR3 consists of 14 residues. The germline V and J ends were trimmed by 8 bases and 1 base, with 11 bases remaining between them. The germline V gene has CDR1 MNHEY and CDR2 SVGAGI. Sequencing was performed with immunoSEQ multiplex PCR; in TCRdb, only in-frame clones are kept and a portion is missing. The table shows about 57,000 clones, with under 85% occurring only once. This receptor was identified in an adult with an advanced solid tumor such as melanoma, head and neck, liver or kidney cancer. The sample was CD4+ or CD8+ T cells sorted from blood, taken in a trial of the OX40 agonist ivuxolimab. V usage is TRBV6-5 and J usage is TRBJ2-2, with D possibly being TRBD1 (6 bases). CDR3 loop: CASHRAGNTGELFF. CDR3 DNA sequence: TGTGCCAGCCACAGGGCAGGGAACACCGGGGAGCTGTTTTTT.